These 27 T cell receptor beta chains were all obtained from the same sample, sequenced in a study of T cell clones after liver transplantation. Produced via immunoSEQ multiplex PCR; TCRdb's table is partial and in-frame only. The sample carries roughly 70,000 clones, about 88% recorded once. Sequencing used CD4+ T cells from blood, obtained before liver transplant. The source of these receptors is a human donor who received a liver transplant.

The chain links TRBV25-1 to TRBJ1-2, with a weak D call TRBD1 (5 bases). Germline V CDR1 and CDR2: MGHDK, SYGVNS. The CDR3 is 14 residues long. The V and J ends lost 0 bases and 8 bases respectively, with 13 bases between them. CDR3 nucleotides: TGTGCCAGCAGTGAATATTCCCCGGGACGGGGCTACACCTTC. Its protein is CASSEYSPGRGYTF.

The CDR3 loop is CASALESPATNEKLFF. CDR3 coding DNA: TGTGCCAGCGCTTTGGAGAGCCCTGCGACTAATGAAAAACTGTTTTTT. This chain connects TRBV28 to TRBJ1-4; D uncertain. Trimming removed 8 bases at V and 2 bases at J, with 18 bases between. The CDR3 has 16 amino acids. The germline V gene encodes CDR1 MDHEN and CDR2 SYDVKM.

The chain uses TRBV6-5 and TRBJ1-4; a possible D gene is TRBD1 (5 bases). Looked up from germline, CDR1 is MNHEY and CDR2 is SVGAGI. The ends were cut back, 6 bases at V and 0 bases at J, with 8 bases in the middle. The CDR3 has 14 amino acids. CDR3 nucleotides: TGTGCCAGCAGCAGGGCAGCAACTAATGAAAAACTGTTTTTT. Its protein product is CASSRAATNEKLFF.

V usage is TRBV7-8 and J usage is TRBJ2-3; possible D gene TRBD2, 5 bases. Trimming left V 2 bases short and J 4 bases short, with 10 bases between. From germline, CDR1 is SGHVS and CDR2 FQNEAQ. The CDR3 consists of 14 residues. CDR3 loop: CASSLLLASDTQYF. CDR3 in DNA: TGTGCCAGCAGCTTATTGCTAGCCTCAGATACGCAGTATTTT. The full variable domain, with the rest looked up from reference TRBV7-8 and TRBJ2-3, is GAGVSQSPRYKVAKRGQDVALRCDPISGHVSLFWYQQALGQGPEFLTYFQNEAQLDKSGLPSDRFFAERPEGSVSTLKIQRTQQEDSAVYLCASSLLLASDTQYFGPGTRLTVL.

V and J are TRBV19 and TRBJ1-1; D gene uncertain. Trimming stripped 0 bases from V and 5 bases from J, with 7 bases between. Germline V CDR1 and CDR2: LNHDA, SQIVND (reference sequence). CDR3 size: 13 residues. The CDR3 DNA reads TGTGCCAGTAGTATAGAGCCTTGGACTGAAGCTTTCTTT. This encodes CASSIEPWTEAFF.

The genes are TRBV9 and TRBJ2-3, with no clear D. CDR3 length: 15 residues. The V gene's germline CDR1 is SGDLS and CDR2 YYNGEE. V gave up 3 bases and J gave up 1 base, with 12 bases separating them. Here the CDR3 reads CASSGIKGGTDTQYF. In nucleotides, the CDR3 is TGTGCCAGCAGCGGGATTAAAGGAGGCACAGATACGCAGTATTTT.

J is TRBJ2-3 and V is TRBV5-6; TRBD1 is a possible D gene (6 bases). V shed 6 bases and J shed 3 bases, with 17 bases lying between them. The CDR3 is 15 amino acids. Looked up from germline, CDR1 is SGHDT and CDR2 is YYEEEE. CDR3 residues: CASTPRGRGTDTQYF. DNA of the CDR3: TGTGCCAGCACCCCTCGGGGCAGGGGAACAGATACGCAGTATTTT.

The J gene is TRBJ2-2, the V gene TRBV5-1, with TRBD1 as a possible D gene (5 bases). V gave up 2 bases and J gave up 3 bases, with 5 bases separating them. The CDR3 runs 13 residues. Germline CDR1 SGHRS, CDR2 YFSETQ. The DNA of the CDR3 is TGCGCCAGCAGCTTAGGGGACACCGGGGAGCTGTTTTTT. The encoded protein is CASSLGDTGELFF.

The gene calls are TRBV11-1 and TRBJ2-6; D remains unclear. This CDR3 comprises 15 residues. Germline assignment: CDR1 SGHAT and CDR2 FQDESV (reference sequence). Trimming removed 5 bases from V and 2 bases from J, with 10 bases in between. Here the CDR3 reads CASSPPIAGANVLTF. For the CDR3, the DNA is TGTGCCAGCAGCCCACCGATAGCTGGGGCCAACGTCCTGACTTTC.

The rearrangement joins TRBV7-9 to TRBJ1-5, with D possibly matching TRBD1 (6 bases). V lost 3 bases to trimming and J lost 6 bases, with 12 bases between them. The germline V gene has CDR1 SEHNR and CDR2 FQNEAQ (reference sequence). This CDR3 is 14 amino acids long. DNA of the CDR3: TGTGCCAGCAGCTTGGAGGGGGGAAGTCAGCCCCAGCATTTT. Residues: CASSLEGGSQPQHF. The full variable domain, its missing parts supplied by reference TRBV7-9 and TRBJ1-5, is DTGVSQNPRHKITKRGQNVTFRCDPISEHNRLYWYRQTLGQGPEFLTYFQNEAQLEKSRLLSDRFSAERPKGSFSTLEIQRTEQGDSAMYLCASSLEGGSQPQHFGDGTRLSIL.

The chain uses TRBV27 and TRBJ2-3, with TRBD2 identical over 7 bases. Trimming at V came to 5 bases and at J to 3 bases, leaving 8 bases not matched to a gene. The CDR3 sequence is 15 residues long. CDR1 and CDR2 from the germline V gene are MNHEY and SMNVEV (reference sequence). The CDR3 DNA reads TGTGCCAGCAGTCTAGGTCTAGCGGATACAGATACGCAGTATTTT. Amino acids: CASSLGLADTDTQYF.

The chain couples TRBV7-2 to TRBJ2-7; no firm D call. Germline values: CDR1 SGHTA, CDR2 FQGNSA. Deletions cut 6 bases from V and 3 bases from J, with 15 bases between. The CDR3 spans 14 residues. CDR3 nucleotide sequence: TGTGCCAGCAGTTCATCCAACGGGCTCTACGAGCAGTACTTC. It yields the protein CASSSSNGLYEQYF.

The chain carries TRBV5-1 and TRBJ2-1; TRBD2 aligns across 7 bases. The CDR3 is 14 residues long. V dropped 2 bases and J dropped 5; count of bases not matched to a gene: 4. Germline assignment: CDR1 SGHRS and CDR2 YFSETQ. The CDR3 loop reads CASSFGLENNEQFF. Here the CDR3 DNA reads TGCGCCAGCAGCTTCGGACTAGAGAACAATGAGCAGTTCTTC.

The chain links TRBV9 to TRBJ2-3; D is possibly TRBD1 (5 bases). Germline assignment: CDR1 SGDLS and CDR2 YYNGEE. The CDR3 is 12 residues long. The V end lost 5 bases, the J end lost 3 bases, and 7 bases lay between the germline ends. The CDR3 DNA is TGTGCCAGCAGGGGGCCGACAGATACGCAGTATTTT. Encoded protein: CASRGPTDTQYF.

CDR3 region: CASSNAGLGNEKLFF. CDR3 in DNA: TGTGCCAGCAGCAACGCAGGGTTGGGTAATGAAAAACTGTTTTTT. The gene calls are TRBV11-3 and TRBJ1-4; possible D gene TRBD1, 5 bases. In germline, CDR1 is SGHNT, CDR2 YENEEA. The CDR3 contains 15 residues. The ends were cut back, 5 bases at V and 4 bases at J, with 14 bases in the middle. The complete variable domain, with remaining parts taken from reference TRBV11-3 and TRBJ1-4, reads EAGVVQSPRYKIIEKKQPVAFWCNPISGHNTLYWYLQNLGQGPELLIRYENEEAVDDSQLPKDRFSAERLKGVDSTLKIQPAELGDSAVYLCASSNAGLGNEKLFFGSGTQLSVL.

The rearrangement links TRBV2 to TRBJ2-1, with D possibly being TRBD1 or TRBD2 (6 bases each). CDR3 length equals 15 residues. V gave up 7 bases and J gave up 4 bases, with 17 bases separating them. In germline, CDR1 is SNHLY, CDR2 FYNNEI. The CDR3 bases are TGTGCCAGCACCCCGGAGGGGGTTGGATACAATGAGCAGTTCTTC. Amino acid sequence: CASTPEGVGYNEQFF.

The rearrangement joins TRBV7-8 to TRBJ2-7; the D is unclear. V lost 5 bases to trimming and J lost 7 bases, with 12 bases between them. This CDR3 comprises 12 residues. Germline CDR1 is SGHVS and CDR2 is FQNEAQ. The chain's CDR3 is CASSTQNGEQYF. The DNA of the CDR3 is TGTGCCAGCAGCACCCAAAACGGAGAGCAGTACTTC.

The chain links TRBV30 to TRBJ2-2, with D possibly TRBD2 on 6 matching bases. The germline gives CDR1 GTSNPN, CDR2 SVGIG (reference sequence). Trimming left V 3 bases short and J 3 bases short, with 11 bases between. The CDR3 length is 14 residues. CDR3: CAWSLAGYTGELFF. The CDR3 DNA sequence: TGTGCCTGGAGCCTGGCGGGGTACACCGGGGAGCTGTTTTTT.

This clone was found a few times. This chain connects TRBV28 to TRBJ2-7; the match to TRBD2 covers 13 bases. Looked up from germline, CDR1 is MDHEN and CDR2 is SYDVKM. Trimming took 5 bases from V and 6 from J; bases not matched to a gene: 7. This CDR3 comprises 15 residues. As DNA, the CDR3 is TGTGCCAGCAGTCAAACTAGCGGGAGGGCCGGCGAGCAGTACTTC. Translated, it gives CASSQTSGRAGEQYF.

The V gene is TRBV27, the J gene TRBJ2-3, with D unclear. The CDR3 contains 16 residues. V shed 6 bases and J shed 2 bases, with 18 bases lying between them. Germline CDR1 and CDR2: MNHEY and SMNVEV (reference sequence). The CDR3 nucleotides read TGTGCCAGCAGATCGCTAGGAGAGACGCACACAGATACGCAGTATTTT. This translates into CASRSLGETHTDTQYF.

The gene calls are TRBV7-9 and TRBJ2-3; 13 nucleotides match TRBD2. The germline V gene encodes CDR1 SEHNR and CDR2 FQNEAQ (reference sequence). The CDR3 is 17 amino acids. The V and J ends lost 5 bases and 0 bases, in that order; junction bases with no gene match: 5. This CDR3 is CASSGQLAGGSTDTQYF. Here the CDR3 DNA reads TGTGCCAGCAGCGGCCAACTAGCGGGAGGGAGCACAGATACGCAGTATTTT.

The chain uses TRBV19 and TRBJ2-1; D might be TRBD2 (7 bases). Germline V gene sequence: CDR1 LNHDA, CDR2 SQIVND (reference sequence). CDR3 length: 14 amino acids. V lost 5 bases to trimming and J lost 5 bases, with 13 bases between them. The CDR3 sequence is CASSLGGPHNEQFF. In DNA form, the CDR3 reads TGTGCCAGTAGTCTGGGGGGGCCCCACAATGAGCAGTTCTTC.

The V gene is TRBV5-1, the J gene TRBJ2-1; 8 nucleotides agree with TRBD2. This CDR3 is 17 amino acids long. Losses at the gene ends were 2 bases for V and 1 base for J; bases not matched to a gene: 8. Germline-derived CDR1 and CDR2 are SGHRS and YFSETQ. CDR3: CASSFSTSAKSYNEQFF. CDR3 nucleotides: TGCGCCAGCAGCTTCTCGACTAGCGCGAAATCCTACAATGAGCAGTTCTTC.

V usage is TRBV5-1 and J usage is TRBJ1-4; 7 bases map to TRBD1. The V segment lost 3 bases and the J segment 4 bases; nucleotides outside the gene matches: 6. The germline CDR1 and CDR2 sequences are SGHRS and YFSETQ. The CDR3 consists of 15 residues. The CDR3 sequence: CASSWGDRDNEKLFF. CDR3 sequence (DNA): TGCGCCAGCAGCTGGGGCGACAGGGATAATGAAAAACTGTTTTTT.

The gene calls are TRBV18 and TRBJ2-3; TRBD1 matches 7 bases. Germline CDR1 and CDR2: KGHSH and LQKENI. The CDR3 covers 15 residues. V lost 2 bases and J lost 1; bases outside the gene matches: 3. The CDR3 sequence: CASSPSGQGTDTQYF. In DNA, the CDR3 is TGTGCCAGCTCACCATCCGGACAGGGCACAGATACGCAGTATTTT.

This sequence joins TRBV5-1 and TRBJ2-1, with D maybe TRBD2 (5 bases). The germline V and J ends were trimmed by 4 bases and 2 bases, with 19 bases remaining between them. This CDR3 is built from 17 residues. Looked up from germline, CDR1 is SGHRS and CDR2 is YFSETQ. The CDR3: CASSEPQGSVTYNEQFF. The CDR3 nucleotides read TGCGCCAGCAGCGAGCCCCAAGGGAGCGTGACCTACAATGAGCAGTTCTTC.

The chain uses TRBV15 and TRBJ2-3; 11 nucleotides align to TRBD2. J was trimmed by 5 bases and V by 3 bases; bases with no gene match: 7. Germline CDR1 LNHNV, CDR2 YYDKDF (reference sequence). This CDR3 comprises 16 residues. The CDR3 bases are TGTGCCACCAGCAGCCCACTAGCGGGAGTAGGAGATACGCAGTATTTT. It encodes CATSSPLAGVGDTQYF.